These T cell receptor beta chains were read from a single sample in a study of T cells expressing NK-cell markers. TCRdb derives one entry per CDR3 protein from the 5' RACE reads, leaving out DNA. In total, the table holds about 190,000 distinct CDR3 sequences. The sample comprised blood T cells: a sorted CD56 or NKG2C T cell subset, CD4+ or CD8+ T cells, or bulk PBMC T cells (not recorded which). Receptor source: a man aged 18-70 years in good health. CDR3s include the opening cysteine and the closing phenylalanine or tryptophan.

J gene: TRBJ1-1; V gene: TRBV12-3/TRBV12-4; CDR3 protein: CASSSKTGVLTTEAFF
J gene: TRBJ2-3; V gene: TRBV29-1; CDR3 protein: CSVVGTGGADTQYF
J gene: TRBJ2-7; V gene: TRBV6-2/TRBV6-3; CDR3 protein: CASSYYSSYEQYF
J gene: TRBJ2-3; V gene: TRBV12-3/TRBV12-4; CDR3 protein: CASSSVNPVDTQYF
J gene: TRBJ2-2; V gene: TRBV19; CDR3 protein: CASSIVPGSNTGELFF
J gene: TRBJ2-5; V gene: TRBV6-4; CDR3 protein: CASSAATEETQYF
J gene: TRBJ1-5; V gene: TRBV6-1; CDR3 protein: CASSPSLGVNQPQHF
J gene: TRBJ1-5; V gene: TRBV5-1; CDR3 protein: CASSFEGQGQPQHF
J gene: TRBJ2-5; V gene: TRBV29-1; CDR3 protein: CSVLAGGGETQYF
J gene: TRBJ2-6; V gene: TRBV11-1; CDR3 protein: CASSPRPGTGSGANVLTF
J gene: TRBJ1-1; V gene: TRBV11-2; CDR3 protein: CASSSSTLGTEAFF
J gene: TRBJ1-5; V gene: TRBV27; CDR3 protein: CPRKAGNQPQHF
J gene: TRBJ1-2; V gene: TRBV3-1; CDR3 protein: CASSHRDIIINPYGYTF
J gene: TRBJ1-6; V gene: TRBV5-6; CDR3 protein: CASSLEGSGYNSPLHF
J gene: TRBJ2-1; V gene: TRBV24-1; CDR3 protein: CATSDFDRPNEQFF
J gene: TRBJ2-1; V gene: TRBV4-1; CDR3 protein: CASSLTGLARNEQFF
J gene: TRBJ2-1; V gene: TRBV19; CDR3 protein: CASSVQGKGYNEQFF
J gene: TRBJ2-7; V gene: TRBV27; CDR3 protein: CASGSGSTYEQYF
J gene: TRBJ1-3; V gene: TRBV9; CDR3 protein: CASSVDGSSGNTIYF
J gene: TRBJ1-4; V gene: TRBV7-9; CDR3 protein: CASSPPGQGEEKLFF
J gene: TRBJ2-1; V gene: TRBV28; CDR3 protein: CASSRGGNEQFF
J gene: TRBJ2-3; V gene: TRBV9; CDR3 protein: CASSASLAGVGISTDTQYF
J gene: TRBJ1-1; V gene: TRBV10-3; CDR3 protein: CAIRARLRDRDTEAFF
J gene: TRBJ2-6; V gene: TRBV12-3/TRBV12-4; CDR3 protein: CASSPDGFSGANVLTF
J gene: TRBJ1-6; V gene: TRBV12-3/TRBV12-4; CDR3 protein: CASSLEQGYSPLHF
J gene: TRBJ2-5; V gene: TRBV15; CDR3 protein: CATRNTGWETQYF
J gene: TRBJ2-1; V gene: TRBV3-1; CDR3 protein: CASSEKKGGDSYNEQFF
J gene: TRBJ2-5; V gene: TRBV7-9; CDR3 protein: CASTKQTQETQYF